A single sample is the source of the 14 T cell receptor beta chains below, sequenced in a study of tumor-infiltrating lymphocytes in primary liver carcinoma (dated by TCRdb to 2017 to 2019). The reads were generated on an Illumina HiSeq 2500. Using a constant-region primer and ProtoScript II reverse transcriptase, TCRbeta-specific cDNA was reverse-transcribed from approximately 0.5 ug total RNA. Three nested multiplex PCR rounds, following a slightly modified ARM-PCR procedure, were used to build the TCRbeta libraries. Multiplex TRBV1-TRBV30 forward primers and a Cbeta reverse primer were used in the first two PCR rounds, each of which was run for roughly 10 cycles. The public reads were run again by TCRdb, first through fastp at Q25 and then through MiXCR, and only productive beta chains were kept. Records with the same CDR3 protein are collapsed into one entry carrying the most frequent genes and DNA. In all, the sample holds 330,000 or so distinct CDR3 sequences, and approximately 64% of those were seen once. The ten biggest clones cover 5% to 6.5% of the sample.

Blood RNA was extracted from unsorted whole blood using TRIzol reagent, and germline DNA was obtained with the DNeasy Blood & Tissue kit. The sample comprised peripheral blood. These receptors were collected from a man aged 40-55 years with primary liver carcinoma and hepatitis B virus infection.

The V gene is TRBV5-1, the J gene TRBJ2-5, with a weak D call TRBD2 (6 bases). Germline V gives CDR1 SGHRS, CDR2 YFSETQ. V lost 0 bases and J 5 bases, leaving 11 bases between the germline ends. CDR3 length equals 14 residues. The CDR3: CASSLVGSRETQYF. The CDR3 region has the DNA TGCGCCAGCAGCTTGGTCGGGAGTCGGGAGACCCAGTACTTC.

The CDR3 reads CSVEDKDRGTGDEQFF. The CDR3 DNA is TGCAGCGTTGAAGATAAGGACAGGGGGACAGGTGATGAGCAGTTCTTC. V is TRBV29-1 and J is TRBJ2-1, with 10 bases lining up with TRBD1. The length of the CDR3 is 16 residues. Looked up from germline, CDR1 is SQVTM and CDR2 is ANQGSEA. J gave up 8 bases and V 0 bases, and 10 bases lay outside the gene matches.

This clonotype was counted a few times. This chain connects TRBV24-1 to TRBJ2-1; D unclear. V gave up 4 bases and J gave up 10 bases, with 13 bases separating them. The V gene's germline CDR1 is KGHDR and CDR2 SFDVKD. The CDR3 extends over 13 amino acids. For the CDR3, the DNA is TGTGCCACCAGTGACAGAAGGCTTGGAGAGCAGTTCTTC. The encoded protein is CATSDRRLGEQFF.

This clonotype was counted many times. The gene calls are TRBV6-1 and TRBJ2-7; maybe TRBD1 (6 bases). V dropped 2 bases and J dropped 3 bases, with 14 bases sitting between them. The CDR3 extends over 15 amino acids. CDR1 and CDR2 from the germline V gene are MNHNS and SASEGT. As DNA, the CDR3 is TGTGCCAGCAGTGAATGGTTGAGGACAGACTACGAGCAGTACTTC. Protein: CASSEWLRTDYEQYF.

The count of this clonotype is one. A read error is possible here, since a much larger clone lies one base away. This sequence joins TRBV5-4 and TRBJ1-5; possible D gene TRBD1, 5 bases. The V gene's germline CDR1 is SGHNT and CDR2 YYREEE (reference sequence). The CDR3 consists of 14 residues. CDR3 sequence (DNA): TGTGCCATCAGCAAACAAGGGGTGGGACAGCCCCAGCATTTT. Encoded protein: CAISKQGVGQPQHF. Full variable domain (remainder filled in from reference TRBV5-4 and TRBJ1-5): ETGVTQSPTHLIKTRGQQVTLRCSSQSGHNTVSWYQQALGQGPQFIFQYYREEENGRGNFPPRFSGLQFPNYSSELNVNALELDDSALYLCAISKQGVGQPQHFGDGTRLSIL.

A note on this clonotype: The CDR3 ends on some other residue instead of the conserved phenylalanine or tryptophan, so this is likely a read error. V gene TRBV6-2 or TRBV6-3 combines with J gene TRBJ2-7, with a possible D match to TRBD1 (6 bases). The CDR3 sequence is 16 residues long. In germline, CDR1 is MNHEY, CDR2 SVGEGT. V was trimmed by 0 bases and J by 2 bases, leaving 14 bases between them. The CDR3 reads CASSYSERYRAYEQYI. For the CDR3, the DNA is TGTGCCAGCAGTTACTCGGAAAGATACAGGGCCTACGAGCAGTACATC.

Regarding this clonotype: Here the CDR3 omits its conserved ending phenylalanine or tryptophan, so a read error is the likely source. The rearrangement joins TRBV6-6 to TRBJ1-6; D is possibly TRBD1 (6 bases). V was clipped by 4 bases and J by 7 bases, with 11 bases between them. The CDR3 runs 14 residues. Germline V gene data show CDR1 as MNHNY and CDR2 as SVGAGI (reference sequence). CDR3 DNA sequence: TGTGCCAGCAGTTCGCGGGGGGGCAATTCACCCCTCCACCTT. Its translation: CASSSRGGNSPLHL.

A note on this clonotype: At one end, the junction sequence differs from germline, possibly due to a read error. This chain joins TRBV11-2 and TRBJ2-7, with 10 bases identical to TRBD2. Germline CDR1 SGHAT, CDR2 FQNNGV. The CDR3 contains 14 residues. The CDR3 loop is CASRVASGSYEQYF. CDR3 in DNA: TGTGCCAGCAGAGTTGCTAGCGGGAGCTACGAACAGTACTTC.

This clonotype was detected many times. V is TRBV6-5 and J is TRBJ2-1, with TRBD2 matching 8 bases. Germline values: CDR1 MNHEY, CDR2 SVGAGI. The CDR3 length is 17 residues. V lost 6 bases and J lost 8; bases outside the gene matches: 18. In DNA, the CDR3 is TGTGCCAGCAGCGTATGGTGGCGCAGCGGGAGTGGGGATGAGCAGTTCTTC. Its translation: CASSVWWRSGSGDEQFF.

The chain combines TRBV10-1 with TRBJ1-1; D gene unclear. The ends were cut back, 0 bases at V and 3 bases at J, with 8 bases in the middle. The CDR3 runs to 14 residues. The germline gives CDR1 WNHNN, CDR2 SYGVQD (reference sequence). CDR3 sequence (DNA): TGCGCCAGCAGTGAGTCGTCTGCTTACACTGAAGCTTTCTTT. This codes for CASSESSAYTEAFF.

In this sample, this clonotype turned up a few times. This chain links TRBV28 with TRBJ2-3, with D perhaps matching TRBD2 (6 bases). V dropped 1 base and J dropped 1 base, with 12 bases sitting between them. Germline values: CDR1 MDHEN, CDR2 SYDVKM. This CDR3 is built from 16 residues. This CDR3 is CASSLLAASRTDTQYF. The CDR3 nucleotides read TGTGCCAGCAGTTTATTAGCGGCGTCTCGCACAGATACGCAGTATTTT.

At least ten counts were recorded for this clonotype. This chain links TRBV4-1 with TRBJ2-5, with 14 bases matching TRBD2. In germline, CDR1 is MGHRA, CDR2 YSYEKL. The CDR3 loop spans 18 amino acids. J was trimmed by 5 bases and V by 4 bases; bases with no gene match: 12. CDR3 nucleotides: TGCGCCAGCAGCCGAACCGGGACTAGCGGGAGTAGTACGGAGACCCAGTACTTC. Protein: CASSRTGTSGSSTETQYF.

This clonotype occurred once. The CDR3 does not end in the conserved phenylalanine or tryptophan, so this is likely a read error. The chain has TRBV11-2 and TRBJ2-1, with D possibly TRBD1 on 5 matching bases. From germline, CDR1 is SGHAT and CDR2 FQNNGV. The V end lost 3 bases, the J end lost 8 bases, and 8 bases lay between the germline ends. CDR3 size: 12 residues. CDR3 amino acids: CASSLQGHEQFL. DNA of the CDR3: TGTGCCAGCAGCTTGCAGGGCCATGAGCAGTTCCTC.

To note about this clonotype: The junction differs from germline at one of its ends, possibly a read error. This chain joins TRBV11-3 and TRBJ2-1; D perhaps matches TRBD2 (5 bases). The CDR3 contains 13 residues. Germline V gene data show CDR1 as SGHNT and CDR2 as YENEEA. CDR3 nucleotide sequence: TGTACCAGCAGCTTAACACCCAGCGGCGAACAGTTCTTC. Translated, it gives CTSSLTPSGEQFF.